The 29 T cell receptor beta chains listed next were all sequenced from one sample in a study of blood T cell repertoires in COVID-19 (dated by TCRdb to 2020 to 2021). Library preparation used the immunoSEQ multiplex PCR assay. Entries here come from immuneACCESS through TCRdb and include only in-frame sequences with V and J called. Some clones fail to appear in such tables; in the studies checked, an unresolved V gene covers under half of the shortfall, and the cause of the remainder is unknown. The sample table lists roughly 60,000 clones, over 75% of them with a count of one. The top ten clones comprise about 15% of the sample. Sequenced sample: peripheral blood. The receptors here all came from a man of 80 years or more with acute or convalescent COVID-19.

The chain links TRBV7-2 to TRBJ1-5, with 7 nucleotides matching TRBD1. Germline V gene data show CDR1 as SGHTA and CDR2 as FQGNSA. The trim removed 1 base at V and 5 bases at J, leaving 8 bases unmatched. The CDR3 extends over 16 amino acids. This chain's CDR3 is CASSLVGGRGDQPQHF. The CDR3 nucleotides are TGTGCCAGCAGCTTAGTTGGGGGCAGGGGGGATCAGCCCCAGCATTTT.

The chain employs TRBV25-1 and TRBJ2-3, with TRBD2 matching 13 bases. This CDR3 comprises 15 residues. V was clipped by 5 bases and J by 6 bases; unmatched bases: 5. Germline-derived CDR1 and CDR2 are MGHDK and SYGVNS. The CDR3 region is CASSLGTSGADTQYF. CDR3 sequence (DNA): TGTGCCAGCAGTCTGGGGACTAGCGGGGCTGATACGCAGTATTTT.

V and J are TRBV2 and TRBJ1-4; D is possibly TRBD1 (6 bases). Germline CDR1 reads SNHLY; CDR2 reads FYNNEI. This CDR3 has 15 amino acids. The V gene lost 2 bases and the J gene lost 6 bases, with 13 bases spanning the gap. CDR3 nucleotide sequence: TGTGCCAGCAGTGAATTGGGGGACACTGATGAAAAACTGTTTTTT. It is translated as CASSELGDTDEKLFF.

The rearrangement uses TRBV28 and TRBJ2-3; 9 bases are shared with TRBD2. The V gene end was trimmed by 5 bases and the J gene end by 2 bases; junction bases not matched to a gene: 2. CDR1 and CDR2 (germline): MDHEN, SYDVKM. This CDR3 is built from 14 residues. The CDR3 DNA reads TGTGCCAGCAGTCTAGCGGGGTACACAGATACGCAGTATTTT. Amino acids: CASSLAGYTDTQYF.

The DNA for the CDR3 is TGTGCCAGCGGGCGGGCCCACGACGGCTACACCTTC. This encodes CASGRAHDGYTF. V is TRBV6-5 and J is TRBJ1-2, with no clear D. Trimming removed 8 bases at V and 8 bases at J, with 15 bases between. Germline V gene sequence: CDR1 MNHEY, CDR2 SVGAGI. The length of the CDR3 is 12 residues.

The chain employs TRBV6-6 and TRBJ1-5; D might be TRBD1 (6 bases). The V gene lost 2 bases and the J gene lost 8 bases, with 13 bases spanning the gap. Germline CDR1 reads MNHNY; CDR2 reads SVGAGI (reference sequence). The CDR3 runs 14 residues. The CDR3 sequence is CASSYRDIFEPQHF. CDR3 coding DNA: TGTGCCAGCAGTTACCGGGACATTTTTGAGCCCCAGCATTTT.

V and J are TRBV28 and TRBJ1-5; D perhaps matches TRBD1 (5 bases). CDR3 length: 14 amino acids. Germline-derived CDR1 and CDR2 are MDHEN and SYDVKM. V lost 2 bases to trimming and J lost 4 bases, with 9 bases between them. As DNA, the CDR3 is TGTGCCAGCAGTTTACACAGGCTTAATCAGCCCCAGCATTTT. Translating gives CASSLHRLNQPQHF.

This rearrangement joins TRBV3-1 (or the pseudogene TRBV3-2) to TRBJ2-5, with 11 bases identical to TRBD2. The V gene end was trimmed by 0 bases and the J gene end by 5 bases; junction bases not matched to a gene: 14. The CDR3 loop spans 19 amino acids. Germline values: CDR1 LGHDT, CDR2 YNNKEL (reference sequence). In DNA, the CDR3 is TGTGCCAGCAGCCAAGATTCCCGGCTAGCGGGGGGCCCAATGGAGACCCAGTACTTC. This sequence encodes CASSQDSRLAGGPMETQYF.

This chain joins TRBV19 and TRBJ1-1, with D unresolved. The CDR3 loop spans 12 amino acids. Deletions cut 6 bases from V and 1 base from J, with 6 bases between. Germline V gives CDR1 LNHDA, CDR2 SQIVND (reference sequence). The CDR3 DNA reads as TGTGCCAGTAGGGTCAGGAACACTGAAGCTTTCTTT. It translates to CASRVRNTEAFF.

The rearrangement uses TRBV10-3 and TRBJ2-5; TRBD1 aligns across 11 bases. V dropped 0 bases and J dropped 4; count of bases not matched to a gene: 1. The CDR3 covers 15 residues. Per germline, CDR1 ENHRY and CDR2 SYGVKD. DNA of the CDR3: TGTGCCATCAGTGAGTCCGGGACAGGGGGAGAGACCCAGTACTTC. This encodes CAISESGTGGETQYF.

This chain links TRBV5-1 with TRBJ2-7; 9 bases match TRBD1. Germline V CDR1 and CDR2: SGHRS, YFSETQ. The length of the CDR3 is 15 residues. Losses at the gene ends were 4 bases for V and 6 bases for J; bases not matched to a gene: 11. The CDR3 reads CASSPTGTGSREQYF. The CDR3 region has the DNA TGCGCCAGCAGCCCGACCGGGACAGGGTCTCGCGAGCAGTACTTC.

This chain links TRBV30 with TRBJ1-5; 9 nucleotides agree with TRBD1. The CDR3 sequence is 15 residues long. Germline V gene sequence: CDR1 GTSNPN, CDR2 SVGIG (reference sequence). Trimming cost V 3 bases and J 7 bases; bases outside gene matches: 10. The CDR3 nucleotides are TGTGCCTGGAGCGAGGGGACAGGGAGGGACCAGCCCCAGCATTTT. It is translated as CAWSEGTGRDQPQHF. Full variable domain (missing parts from reference TRBV30 and TRBJ1-5): SQTIHQWPATLVQPVGSPLSLECTVEGTSNPNLYWYRQAAGRGLQLLFYSVGIGQISSEVPQNLSASRPQDRQFILSSKKLLLSDSGFYLCAWSEGTGRDQPQHFGDGTRLSIL.

The chain joins TRBV5-7 to TRBJ2-7; 7 nucleotides match TRBD1. TRBV5-7 is classed as an ORF, of uncertain function. Germline trimming cut 2 bases from V and 6 bases from J; bases unmatched to any gene: 5. The CDR3 has 13 residues. CDR3 in amino acids: CASSLSYRGEQYF. The CDR3 DNA is TGTGCCAGCAGCTTAAGCTACAGGGGCGAGCAGTACTTC.

The genes are TRBV6-5 and TRBJ1-5; 7 nucleotides line up with TRBD1. Germline-derived CDR1 and CDR2 are MNHEY and SVGAGI. The junction had 6 bases not matched to a gene; V was cut back by 10 bases and J by 0 bases. The CDR3 runs to 14 residues. The CDR3 nucleotides read TGTGCCACCCAAGACAGGGTTAGCAATCAGCCCCAGCATTTT. This gives the protein CATQDRVSNQPQHF.

V usage is TRBV13 and J usage is TRBJ1-2; weak D call: TRBD1 (6 bases). Germline assignment: CDR1 PRHDT and CDR2 FYEKMQ (reference sequence). There are 14 residues in the CDR3. V was clipped by 4 bases and J by 8 bases, with 17 bases between them. CDR3 bases: TGTGCCAGCAGCTCCCAACAGGGAATCGGCGGCTACACCTTC. Translating it yields CASSSQQGIGGYTF.

The chain employs TRBV5-1 and TRBJ1-2; D is possibly TRBD1 (6 bases). The CDR3 is made up of 16 amino acids. Trimming took 0 bases from V and 8 from J, leaving 20 bases between them. Per germline, CDR1 SGHRS and CDR2 YFSETQ. DNA for the CDR3: TGCGCCAGCAGCTTGGTCACTAAACAGGGTTTGGGCGGCTACACCTTC. Protein product: CASSLVTKQGLGGYTF.

The V gene is TRBV14, the J gene TRBJ1-4; a weak D match, TRBD1 (6 bases). CDR1 is SGHDN and CDR2 is FVKESK in the germline V gene. Trimming removed 4 bases at V and 7 bases at J, with 22 bases between. The CDR3 extends over 17 amino acids. The CDR3 reads CASSPLKGEQGVEKLFF. For the CDR3, the DNA is TGTGCCAGCAGCCCTCTAAAAGGGGAACAGGGAGTTGAAAAACTGTTTTTT.

This chain connects TRBV6-6 to TRBJ2-1, with TRBD2 matching 15 bases. CDR3 length: 19 amino acids. From germline, CDR1 is MNHNY and CDR2 SVGAGI (reference sequence). With 5 bases clipped from V and 3 bases from J, the junction kept 11 bases outside the gene matches. This CDR3 reads CASSRTGTSGGRDYNEQFF. Here the CDR3 DNA reads TGTGCCAGCAGTCGAACCGGGACTAGCGGGGGGAGGGACTACAATGAGCAGTTCTTC.

This chain connects TRBV5-8 to TRBJ1-1, with D possibly TRBD1 on 5 matching bases. The CDR3 is 15 residues long. V lost 4 bases, J lost 1 base, and 14 bases lay in between. Germline CDR1 SGHTS, CDR2 YDEGEE. The CDR3 here is CASSLWRGGNTEAFF. DNA of the CDR3: TGTGCCAGCAGCCTCTGGAGGGGAGGGAACACTGAAGCTTTCTTT.

V is TRBV5-4 and J is TRBJ1-1; TRBD1 is a possible D gene (5 bases). Deletions cut 1 base from V and 3 bases from J, with 13 bases between. The CDR3 is made up of 15 amino acids. Germline assignment: CDR1 SGHNT and CDR2 YYREEE (reference sequence). Here the CDR3 reads CASSLTGPGDTEAFF. CDR3 nucleotides: TGTGCCAGCAGCTTGACTGGCCCGGGGGACACTGAAGCTTTCTTT.

The chain employs TRBV29-1 and TRBJ1-3, with 9 bases fitting TRBD1. The CDR3 contains 15 residues. Per the germline V gene, CDR1 is SQVTM and CDR2 is ANQGSEA. V lost 6 bases to trimming and J lost 0 bases; unmatched junction nucleotides: 6. For the CDR3, the DNA is TGCAGCGTGGAGGGACAGGGAAGCTCTGGAAACACCATATATTTT. Translated, it gives CSVEGQGSSGNTIYF.

This sequence joins TRBV6-5 and TRBJ2-2; D remains unclear. The CDR3 covers 14 residues. V lost 2 bases and J 0 bases, leaving 4 bases between the germline ends. Germline V gene lookup returns CDR1 MNHEY and CDR2 SVGAGI. CDR3 amino acids: CASSYTANTGELFF. The CDR3 bases are TGTGCCAGCAGTTACACGGCGAACACCGGGGAGCTGTTTTTT.

The sample holds a few counts of this clone. The V call is TRBV10-3, the J call TRBJ1-5; TRBD1 matches 10 bases. This CDR3 has 15 residues. CDR1 is ENHRY, CDR2 SYGVKD, per germline. V lost 0 bases, J lost 4 bases, and 0 bases stayed unmatched. CDR3 sequence reads: CAISESDRGNQPQHF. CDR3 nucleotides: TGTGCCATCAGTGAGTCGGACAGGGGGAATCAGCCCCAGCATTTT.

The V and J genes are TRBV28 and TRBJ1-2; possible D gene TRBD1, 5 bases. The length of the CDR3 is 14 residues. Germline V CDR1 and CDR2: MDHEN, SYDVKM. V lost 2 bases and J lost 6, with 13 bases in between. DNA for the CDR3: TGTGCCAGCAGTTTACAGGGAATTAAGGATGGCTACACCTTC. It translates to CASSLQGIKDGYTF.

A single count supports this clone. V is TRBV12-3 or TRBV12-4 and J is TRBJ1-2; 7 positions match TRBD1. Trimming took 7 bases from V and 8 from J; bases not matched to a gene: 10. CDR3 length equals 13 residues. As DNA, the CDR3 is TGTGCCAGCATCTCCCAACAGGGGTCAGGCTACACCTTC. It is translated as CASISQQGSGYTF.

The rearrangement joins TRBV10-3 to TRBJ2-1, with TRBD1 as a possible D gene (6 bases). Germline V gives CDR1 ENHRY, CDR2 SYGVKD. Trimming left V 5 bases short and J 2 bases short, with 13 bases between. The CDR3 is made up of 15 amino acids. Here the CDR3 reads CAISSGTPTYNEQFF. DNA for the CDR3: TGTGCCATCAGTTCCGGGACACCTACCTACAATGAGCAGTTCTTC.

The chain joins TRBV5-6 to TRBJ2-7; TRBD2 matches 9 bases. The V and J ends lost 2 bases and 0 bases, in that order; junction bases with no gene match: 12. Germline V gene lookup returns CDR1 SGHDT and CDR2 YYEEEE. The CDR3 has 18 amino acids. The CDR3 bases are TGTGCCAGCAGCTTCGGCTTTAGCGGGGGTCTCGGCTCCTACGAGCAGTACTTC. Amino acid sequence: CASSFGFSGGLGSYEQYF.

This chain links TRBV6-5 with TRBJ2-2, with a weak D call TRBD2 (6 bases). Germline V gives CDR1 MNHEY, CDR2 SVGAGI. Between the trimmed V and J ends, which lost 8 bases and 4 bases, there was a span of 11 bases. This CDR3 has 13 amino acids. The CDR3 sequence: CASYSGGTGELFF. Here the CDR3 DNA reads TGTGCCAGCTATTCCGGGGGCACCGGGGAGCTGTTTTTT.

This clone has just one count. The chain carries TRBV5-1 and TRBJ2-1, with D tentatively TRBD2 (7 bases). Trimming pared 5 bases from V and 6 bases from J, leaving 21 bases between. The CDR3 sequence is 16 residues long. Germline lookup yields CDR1 SGHRS and CDR2 YFSETQ. In DNA, the CDR3 is TGCGCCAGCAGTCCCGTCAGAGGGGGGGCCCGCAATGAGCAGTTCTTC. This gives the protein CASSPVRGGARNEQFF. The full variable domain, rest sourced from reference TRBV5-1 and TRBJ2-1, is KAGVTQTPRYLIKTRGQQVTLSCSPISGHRSVSWYQQTPGQGLQFLFEYFSETQRNKGNFPGRFSGRQFSNSRSEMNVSTLELGDSALYLCASSPVRGGARNEQFFGPGTRLTVL.